A single T cell receptor beta chain is shown here with its context. The antigen it binds to is not known. Base qualities are not recorded, but no much larger clone differs from it by a single base. The method behind the library was the immunoSEQ multiplex PCR assay. T cell repertoires were profiled by deep sequencing of rearranged TCR beta loci, alongside multiparametric flow cytometry. The immuneACCESS repertoire file appears here via TCRdb, limited to in-frame rearrangements. These files lack a portion of the clones; in checked studies, under half of the deficit traces to unresolved V genes, and the cause of the others is not known. This sample lists about 35,000 clones; about 90% were detected once. 13% to 15% of the sample is held by the ten biggest clonotypes. The sample originates from a study of lymphopenia after photon versus proton radiotherapy (dated by TCRdb to the late 2010s). Regarding the research as a whole: The study compared the immunological effects of photon versus proton radiation therapy in patients with gastrointestinal tumors who developed high-grade lymphopenia. The cohort included 20 patients with gastrointestinal tumors who developed lymphopenia after receiving either photon or proton therapy. The goal of the study was to characterize the differences between the two radiation modalities in how they affect the immune system.

The CDR3 runs 14 amino acids, cysteine and phenylalanine included. CDR3 DNA is the only sequence kept; it has 42 bases, read in frame from the first base. The germline V gene yields LGHNA for CDR1 and YSLEER for CDR2. V is clipped by 4 bases and J by 6 bases, and the sequence between their germline boundaries is 15 bases long. Findings and caveats that apply to the study as a whole: During treatment, patients who received proton therapy stayed relatively stable, whereas patients who received photon therapy lost naive T cells and TCR diversity and gained effector/memory populations. Once the lymphocyte count had reached its nadir, the repertoires of photon-treated patients showed oligoclonal expansion, particularly of CD8+ Temra cells, and this expansion drove the decline in diversity. The authors looked at the survival association only in patients who died, and they framed better survival with proton therapy as a possibility rather than a demonstrated result. Across the cohort, a larger post-nadir drop in TCR diversity was inversely correlated with overall survival time among patients who died.

The V gene is TRBV4-3 and the J gene is TRBJ1-1; the D gene assignment is ambiguous. Sequenced material: peripheral blood, taken from a patient treated with photon-based radiotherapy. This clonotype was sampled from a man in his sixties with cholangiocarcinoma. The CDR3 sequence is CASSLQGSYAEAFF. The DNA reads TGCGCCAGCAGCCTACAAGGTAGTTACGCTGAAGCTTTCTTT.